This TCR beta chain was identified in a study of TIL therapy for anti-PD-1-resistant metastatic lung cancer. The immunoSEQ assay was v3. The protocol was immunoSEQ multiplex PCR, while the TCRdb copy is restricted to in-frame clones and leaves out a portion. Here the sample spans approximately 95,000 clones, around 71% being singletons. The time point: pre-treatment sample, taken before nivolumab and TIL therapy. Most excised metastases sampled were pleural nodules or supraclavicular lymph nodes. Patients then received nivolumab; progressors got lymphodepletion, TIL and IL-2. Trimming removed 7 bases at V and 6 bases at J, with 10 bases between. CDR3 size: 13 residues. Germline assignment: CDR1 MNHEY and CDR2 SMNVEV (reference sequence).

This chain joins TRBV27 and TRBJ1-6; D is unresolved. The sequence came from a person aged 25-85 years with non-small cell lung cancer. The source was tumor tissue, collected at baseline. The chain's CDR3 is CASMVGFNSPLHF. The DNA of the CDR3 is TGTGCCAGCATGGTCGGATTTAATTCACCCCTCCACTTT.